This T cell receptor (beta chain) was observed in a study of T cells in Graves' hyperthyroidism and ophthalmopathy. Whole-study findings and limits: Clonotypes that were expanded in thyroid above 0.001 mostly appeared in blood too.

Trimming pared 2 bases from V and 4 bases from J, leaving 12 bases between. This CDR3 has 14 amino acids. Germline assignment: CDR1 SGDLS and CDR2 YYNGEE. Template material for amplifying TCR beta CDR3 regions consisted of RNA transcripts. During a first-round RT-PCR of the TCR CDR3, the HTBI primer set was used. TCRdb used MiXCR to reprocess the multiplex PCR reads, holding one entry per CDR3 protein. The sample shows over 400,000 distinct CDR3 sequences, around a fifth of them seen only once. On this clonotype: Its matching antigen is unknown.

Sequencing was carried out using blood. The sequence was obtained from a woman between 65 and 79 years old with Graves' ophthalmopathy. The chain has TRBV9 and TRBJ1-2; D is unclear. The CDR3 DNA reads as TGTGCCAGCAGCGTTTTAGGCAGCGGCTATGGCTACACCTTC. Protein sequence: CASSVLGSGYGYTF.